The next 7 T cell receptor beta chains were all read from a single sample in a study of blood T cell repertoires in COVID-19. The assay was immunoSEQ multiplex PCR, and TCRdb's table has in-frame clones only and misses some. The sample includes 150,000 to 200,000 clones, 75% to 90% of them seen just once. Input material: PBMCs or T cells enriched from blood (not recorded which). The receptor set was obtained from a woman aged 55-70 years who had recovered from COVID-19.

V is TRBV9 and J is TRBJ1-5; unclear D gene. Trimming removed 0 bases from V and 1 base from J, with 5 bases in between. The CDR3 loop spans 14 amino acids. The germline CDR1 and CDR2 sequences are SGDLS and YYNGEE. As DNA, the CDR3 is TGTGCCAGCAGCGTAGCTGGCAGCAATCAGCCCCAGCATTTT. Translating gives CASSVAGSNQPQHF.

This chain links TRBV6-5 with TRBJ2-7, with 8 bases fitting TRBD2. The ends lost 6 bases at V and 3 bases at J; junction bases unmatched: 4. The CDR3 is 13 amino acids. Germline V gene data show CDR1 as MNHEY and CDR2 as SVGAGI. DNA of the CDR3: TGTGCCAGCAGCCTTGGGACTAGCTACGAGCAGTACTTC. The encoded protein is CASSLGTSYEQYF.

CDR3 bases: TGTGCCACCAAAAAGGGGGACAGTTACGTCTACGAGCAGTACTTC. Translating gives CATKKGDSYVYEQYF. The V and J genes are TRBV28 and TRBJ2-7; 7 bases match TRBD1. The CDR3 loop spans 15 amino acids. Germline V gives CDR1 MDHEN, CDR2 SYDVKM. The V and J ends lost 10 bases and 3 bases, in that order; junction bases with no gene match: 15. The whole variable domain, remainder taken from reference TRBV28 and TRBJ2-7, is DVKVTQSSRYLVKRTGEKVFLECVQDMDHENMFWYRQDPGLGLRLIYFSYDVKMKEKGDIPEGYSVSREKKERFSLILESASTNQTSMYLCATKKGDSYVYEQYFGPGTRLTVT.

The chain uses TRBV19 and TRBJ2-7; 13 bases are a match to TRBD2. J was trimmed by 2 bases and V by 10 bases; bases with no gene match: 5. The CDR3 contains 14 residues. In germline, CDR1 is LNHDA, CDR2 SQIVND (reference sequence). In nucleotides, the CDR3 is TGTGCCACAAGACTAGCGGGAGGCCCCTACGAGCAGTACTTC. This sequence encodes CATRLAGGPYEQYF.

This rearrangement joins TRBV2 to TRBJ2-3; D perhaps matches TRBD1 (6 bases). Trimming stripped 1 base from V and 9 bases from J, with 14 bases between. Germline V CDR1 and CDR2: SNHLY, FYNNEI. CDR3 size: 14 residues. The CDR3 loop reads CASSEEGSGVTQYF. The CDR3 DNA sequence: TGTGCCAGCAGTGAAGAAGGGTCAGGGGTCACGCAGTATTTT.

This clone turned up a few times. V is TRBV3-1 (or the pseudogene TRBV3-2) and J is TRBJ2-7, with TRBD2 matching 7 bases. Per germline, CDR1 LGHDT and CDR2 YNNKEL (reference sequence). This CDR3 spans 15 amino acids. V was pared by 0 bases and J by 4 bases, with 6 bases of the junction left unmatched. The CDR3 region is CASSQEGLGAYEQYF. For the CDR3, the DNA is TGTGCCAGCAGCCAAGAAGGACTAGGGGCATACGAGCAGTACTTC.

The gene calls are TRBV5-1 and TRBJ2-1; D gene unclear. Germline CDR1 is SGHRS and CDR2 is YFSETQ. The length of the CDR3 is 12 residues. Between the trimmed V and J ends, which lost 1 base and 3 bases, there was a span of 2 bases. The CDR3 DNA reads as TGCGCCAGCAGCTTGCACTACAATGAGCAGTTCTTC. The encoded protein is CASSLHYNEQFF.